A selection of T cell receptor beta chains follows, all from one sample in a study of radiotherapy plus CTLA-4 blockade in lung cancer. Assay: immunoSEQ multiplex PCR; the TCRdb copy retains only in-frame clones and omits some. The sample has roughly 53,000 clones, approximately 84% seen once. This specimen was peripheral blood, taken from a patient treated with radiotherapy plus ipilimumab. The source is a human donor with non-small cell lung cancer whose response to radiotherapy plus ipilimumab could not be evaluated. The CDR3 runs from the conserved cysteine through the conserved F or W. Clone sizes are given selectively: once, few, many, or a class where the clone is expanded.

CDR3aa: CASGLDYNTEAFF; v_gene: TRBV12-5; j_gene: TRBJ1-1; abundance: few
CDR3aa: CATDWDSWGRNEQFF; v_gene: TRBV6-1; j_gene: TRBJ2-1; abundance: NA
CDR3aa: CASCGGINQPQHF; v_gene: TRBV6-5; j_gene: TRBJ1-5; abundance: few
CDR3aa: CASSGTGGSGNTIYF; v_gene: TRBV5-6; j_gene: TRBJ1-3; abundance: NA
CDR3aa: CASSRFLSGAYEQYF; v_gene: TRBV6-5; j_gene: TRBJ2-7; abundance: NA
CDR3aa: CASSYLRDRGTDTQYF; v_gene: TRBV28; j_gene: TRBJ2-3; abundance: NA
CDR3aa: CSVVRTGTYNEQFF; v_gene: TRBV29-1; j_gene: TRBJ2-1; abundance: once
CDR3aa: CASSQLGLNEQFF; v_gene: TRBV4-1; j_gene: TRBJ2-1; abundance: NA
CDR3aa: CAWAGFTEAFF; v_gene: TRBV30; j_gene: TRBJ1-1; abundance: few
CDR3aa: CASSISGLSGANVLTF; v_gene: TRBV19; j_gene: TRBJ2-6; abundance: few
CDR3aa: CASSLVGSGRRTSYEQYF; v_gene: TRBV7-8; j_gene: TRBJ2-7; abundance: NA
CDR3aa: CASSLGRTYSYEQYF; v_gene: TRBV7-2; j_gene: TRBJ2-7; abundance: NA
CDR3aa: CASRQQGAGNQPQHF; v_gene: TRBV6-5; j_gene: TRBJ1-5; abundance: NA
CDR3aa: CASRRLANTDTQYF; v_gene: TRBV6-1; j_gene: TRBJ2-3; abundance: few
CDR3aa: CASSARGVSTDTQYF; v_gene: TRBV4-3; j_gene: TRBJ2-3; abundance: once
CDR3aa: CASSGSRAARGYTF; v_gene: TRBV2; j_gene: TRBJ1-2; abundance: NA
CDR3aa: CASSQDQGHEQYF; v_gene: TRBV4-1; j_gene: NA; abundance: NA